A selection of T cell receptor beta chains follows, all from one sample in a study of shared clonotypes between healthy human individuals. Data came from immunoSEQ multiplex PCR; TCRdb stores just in-frame clones and leaves some out. This table holds hundreds of thousands of clones, approximately 96% found once. Input material: naive CD8+ T cells sorted from blood. The receptors derive from a woman aged 25-40 years in good health. The CDR3 runs from the conserved cysteine through the conserved F or W. Part of the rows lack a size; the others show once, few, many or a class for expanded clones.

abundance: -
v_gene: TRBV7-9
j_gene: TRBJ1-6
CDR3aa: CASSSYPDEGVHSPLHF

abundance: -
v_gene: TRBV29-1
j_gene: TRBJ1-2
CDR3aa: CSVEGWDRGGQGGYTF

abundance: -
v_gene: TRBV27
j_gene: TRBJ2-7
CDR3aa: CASRTSGSYEQYF

abundance: -
v_gene: TRBV9
j_gene: TRBJ1-1
CDR3aa: CASSAPSSTEAFF

abundance: -
v_gene: TRBV7-3
j_gene: TRBJ2-7
CDR3aa: CASSLTSRPIPYEQYF

abundance: few
v_gene: TRBV27
j_gene: TRBJ1-5
CDR3aa: CASSPDRYDQPQHF

abundance: -
v_gene: TRBV14
j_gene: TRBJ2-7
CDR3aa: CASRSTGSGPYEQYF

abundance: -
v_gene: TRBV5-8
j_gene: TRBJ2-7
CDR3aa: CASSLDQPLEQYF

abundance: -
v_gene: TRBV15
j_gene: TRBJ2-1
CDR3aa: CATSRGGNEQFF

abundance: -
v_gene: TRBV29-1
j_gene: TRBJ2-1
CDR3aa: CSVERGIYNEQFF

abundance: -
v_gene: TRBV13
j_gene: -
CDR3aa: CASSPGRSYEQYF

abundance: -
v_gene: TRBV14
j_gene: TRBJ1-1
CDR3aa: CASSQGVRGKNTEAFF

abundance: -
v_gene: TRBV27
j_gene: -
CDR3aa: CASSPGPTYEQYF

abundance: once
v_gene: TRBV13
j_gene: TRBJ1-5
CDR3aa: CASSVRTARSNQPQHF

abundance: -
v_gene: TRBV19
j_gene: TRBJ2-4
CDR3aa: CASSIGLVLAKNIQYF